These 29 T cell receptor beta chains came from one sample sequenced in a study of blood T cell repertoires in COVID-19. Libraries were prepared by immunoSEQ multiplex PCR; TCRdb keeps only in-frame clonotypes and omits some of them. The sample includes some 120,000 clones, roughly 80% of them seen just once. Sample: peripheral blood. The receptors here all came from a woman in her twenties or thirties who had recovered from COVID-19.

The chain employs TRBV6-5 and TRBJ1-5, with D unresolved. V dropped 7 bases and J dropped 6 bases, with 13 bases sitting between them. Looked up from germline, CDR1 is MNHEY and CDR2 is SVGAGI. The CDR3 is 13 amino acids. Here the CDR3 DNA reads TGTGCCAGCAACGGGTTCGGGTCTCAGCCCCAGCATTTT. It is translated as CASNGFGSQPQHF.

This clone was seen a handful of times. The chain employs TRBV7-8 and TRBJ1-6; tentatively, D is TRBD1 (5 bases). CDR3 length: 15 residues. V gave up 1 base and J gave up 9 bases, with 13 bases separating them. Germline loops: CDR1 SGHVS, CDR2 FQNEAQ. CDR3 amino acids: CASSLEGVTFSPLHF. CDR3 nucleotides: TGTGCCAGCAGCTTAGAAGGGGTTACTTTTTCACCCCTCCACTTT.

This clone occurred a few times. The chain's CDR3 is CASSLATGGETQYF. CDR3 in DNA: TGCGCCAGCAGCTTGGCCACGGGGGGAGAGACCCAGTACTTC. This chain connects TRBV5-1 to TRBJ2-5; 7 nucleotides line up with TRBD2. The CDR3 totals 14 residues. Germline V lookup: CDR1 SGHRS, CDR2 YFSETQ. Trimming took 0 bases from V and 4 from J; bases not matched to a gene: 3.

The chain couples TRBV6-6 to TRBJ1-4; D call uncertain. V shed 6 bases and J shed 7 bases, with 15 bases lying between them. The CDR3 totals 14 residues. Looked up from germline, CDR1 is MNHNY and CDR2 is SVGAGI (reference sequence). CDR3 coding DNA: TGTGCCAGCAGCCCGGGGAGGGCTAGTGAAAAACTGTTTTTT. This gives the protein CASSPGRASEKLFF.

In its sample, this clone was seen many times. This chain connects TRBV6-5 to TRBJ2-2; 9 nucleotides line up with TRBD1. The V segment lost 7 bases and the J segment 3 bases; nucleotides outside the gene matches: 3. This CDR3 comprises 14 residues. From germline, CDR1 is MNHEY and CDR2 SVGAGI. The CDR3 DNA reads TGTGCCAGCAACCGGGACAGGGACACCGGGGAGCTGTTTTTT. This translates into CASNRDRDTGELFF.

V is TRBV30 and J is TRBJ1-2; D gene ambiguous. The CDR3 is made up of 14 amino acids. Per the germline V gene, CDR1 is GTSNPN and CDR2 is SVGIG (reference sequence). The ends were cut back, 3 bases at V and 7 bases at J, with 18 bases in the middle. The CDR3 nucleotides are TGTGCCTGGAGACTGATCCAAGCCTCACCTGGCTACACCTTC. Translated, it gives CAWRLIQASPGYTF.

The J gene is TRBJ2-2, the V gene TRBV19, with 10 nucleotides matching TRBD1. V lost 6 bases and J lost 5; bases outside the gene matches: 9. CDR1 is LNHDA, CDR2 SQIVND, per germline (reference sequence). This CDR3 is 16 amino acids long. The CDR3 is CASRGGTGVGTGELFF. Here the CDR3 DNA reads TGTGCCAGTAGGGGAGGGACAGGGGTCGGGACCGGGGAGCTGTTTTTT.

The genes are TRBV18 and TRBJ1-2, with 7 bases identical to TRBD1. J lost 2 bases, V lost 3 bases, and 6 bases had no gene match. The V gene's germline CDR1 is KGHSH and CDR2 LQKENI. The CDR3 runs 15 residues. CDR3 sequence reads: CASSPVGTVNYGYTF. CDR3 coding DNA: TGTGCCAGCTCACCCGTCGGGACAGTCAACTATGGCTACACCTTC.

The V gene is TRBV18, the J gene TRBJ1-2; D remains unclear. Per the germline V gene, CDR1 is KGHSH and CDR2 is LQKENI. V was trimmed by 5 bases and J by 5 bases, leaving 18 bases between them. The CDR3 extends over 15 amino acids. Written as DNA, the CDR3 is TGTGCCAGCTCAGATCAAGACCTAGTCGTTTATGGCTACACCTTC. Translating it yields CASSDQDLVVYGYTF.

The rearrangement joins TRBV5-6 to TRBJ2-7, with 9 bases that match TRBD1. Trimming removed 0 bases from V and 3 bases from J; junction bases left unmatched: 4. This CDR3 spans 15 amino acids. Germline values: CDR1 SGHDT, CDR2 YYEEEE. Here the CDR3 DNA reads TGTGCCAGCAGCTTGGCCGGGACAGGGTTCTACGAGCAGTACTTC. This encodes CASSLAGTGFYEQYF.

This chain links TRBV15 with TRBJ1-1; 9 nucleotides line up with TRBD1. CDR3 length: 14 residues. In germline, CDR1 is LNHNV, CDR2 YYDKDF (reference sequence). Losses at the gene ends were 9 bases for V and 3 bases for J; bases not matched to a gene: 8. CDR3 nucleotide sequence: TGTGCCACGAAAGGACAGGGGATCCACACTGAAGCTTTCTTT. Amino acids: CATKGQGIHTEAFF.

The chain combines TRBV5-4 with TRBJ2-2; 11 bases line up with TRBD2. Germline CDR1 SGHNT, CDR2 YYREEE (reference sequence). CDR3 length: 19 amino acids. V was pared by 5 bases and J by 2 bases, with 14 bases of the junction left unmatched. The CDR3 spells CASRGTSGPARPNTGELFF. The CDR3 nucleotides are TGTGCCAGCAGGGGGACTAGCGGTCCTGCCCGCCCAAACACCGGGGAGCTGTTTTTT.

The chain uses TRBV12-5 and TRBJ2-1; maybe TRBD2 (6 bases). Germline lookup yields CDR1 LGHNT and CDR2 FRNRAP. This CDR3 spans 16 amino acids. V was trimmed by 5 bases and J by 0 bases, leaving 14 bases between them. The CDR3 here is CASGTGSGSSYNEQFF. DNA for the CDR3: TGTGCTAGTGGTACCGGTAGCGGAAGCTCCTACAATGAGCAGTTCTTC.

The CDR3 bases are TGTGCCAGCAGCTTAGCAGGGATAAGCAATCAGCCCCAGCATTTT. It is translated as CASSLAGISNQPQHF. The chain uses TRBV13 and TRBJ1-5, with TRBD1 as a possible D gene (5 bases). V was cut by 1 base and J by 1 base, with 8 bases left in between. The CDR3 loop spans 15 amino acids. Per germline, CDR1 PRHDT and CDR2 FYEKMQ (reference sequence).

CDR3 in DNA: TGCGCCAGCACCTCGGGGGACTCTGGCTACACCTTC. Translated, it gives CASTSGDSGYTF. This sequence joins TRBV10-2 and TRBJ1-2, with a possible D match to TRBD1 (5 bases). CDR3 size: 12 residues. CDR1 and CDR2 from the germline V gene are WSHSY and SAAADI. V lost 7 bases and J lost 7, with 13 bases in between.

The chain carries TRBV3-1 (or the pseudogene TRBV3-2) and TRBJ1-3, with D possibly TRBD1 on 6 matching bases. The CDR3 runs 16 residues. The germline V gene has CDR1 LGHDT and CDR2 YNNKEL (reference sequence). The V end was cut by 4 bases, the J end by 0 bases, with 13 bases between. CDR3 sequence reads: CASSPRTDYSGNTIYF. The CDR3, as DNA: TGTGCCAGCAGCCCGCGGACAGACTACTCTGGAAACACCATATATTTT.

The rearrangement joins TRBV29-1 to TRBJ1-1; D gene ambiguous. The V end was cut by 6 bases, the J end by 10 bases, with 15 bases between. Germline V CDR1 and CDR2: SQVTM, ANQGSEA. The CDR3 consists of 11 residues. CDR3 sequence (DNA): TGCAGCGTCGAGGGCCCTAGATTAGCTTTCTTT. It is translated as CSVEGPRLAFF.

This clone was seen just once. In DNA form, the CDR3 reads TGTGCCAGCAGCCGGGACAGGGGACAAGTTTGGGAGCAGTACTTC. This encodes CASSRDRGQVWEQYF. The chain employs TRBV5-5 and TRBJ2-7, with 10 nucleotides matching TRBD1. The V and J ends lost 4 bases and 7 bases, in that order; junction bases with no gene match: 11. CDR1 is SGHKS, CDR2 YYEKEE, per germline (reference sequence). CDR3 size: 15 residues.

The chain couples TRBV5-3 to TRBJ2-5; 11 positions agree with TRBD2. TRBV5-3 belongs to the ORF category, with a function that is uncertain. Trimming removed 4 bases from V and 3 bases from J; junction bases left unmatched: 11. CDR3 size: 17 residues. CDR3 sequence (DNA): TGTGCCAGAAGCATCCTCCGACTAGCGGGAAAGAAAGAGACCCAGTACTTC. It yields the protein CARSILRLAGKKETQYF.

The V and J genes are TRBV7-9 and TRBJ2-5; the match to TRBD1 covers 8 bases. Unmatched junction bases numbered 17, after V lost 6 bases and J lost 2 bases. This CDR3 contains 18 residues. In germline, CDR1 is SEHNR, CDR2 FQNEAQ (reference sequence). The CDR3 loop is CASSDNTYGTGKQETQYF. The CDR3 region has the DNA TGTGCCAGCAGTGACAATACTTATGGGACAGGAAAGCAAGAGACCCAGTACTTC.

This clone has just a few counts. The chain joins TRBV11-2 to TRBJ1-2; possibly TRBD1 for D (5 bases). This CDR3 region has 13 residues. The germline V gene encodes CDR1 SGHAT and CDR2 FQNNGV. Trimming stripped 3 bases from V and 7 bases from J, with 12 bases between. CDR3 in amino acids: CASSFTQGGGYTF. CDR3 bases: TGTGCCAGCAGCTTTACGCAGGGAGGTGGCTACACCTTC. Drawing the rest from reference TRBV11-2 and TRBJ1-2, the complete variable domain is EAGVAQSPRYKIIEKRQSVAFWCNPISGHATLYWYQQILGQGPKLLIQFQNNGVVDDSQLPKDRFSAERLKGVDSTLKIQPAKLEDSAVYLCASSFTQGGGYTFGSGTRLTVV.

The rearrangement joins TRBV27 to TRBJ2-6; the match to TRBD1 covers 7 bases. Germline V gene data show CDR1 as MNHEY and CDR2 as SMNVEV (reference sequence). The CDR3 totals 20 residues. Trimming cost V 1 base and J 1 base; bases outside gene matches: 13. In DNA form, the CDR3 reads TGTGCCAGCAGTTTATATGCGAACAGGGGTATTCGGTCTGGGGCCAACGTCCTGACTTTC. Its protein product is CASSLYANRGIRSGANVLTF.

The V call is TRBV11-2, the J call TRBJ2-3; D is uncertain. Germline-derived CDR1 and CDR2 are SGHAT and FQNNGV. The CDR3 covers 16 residues. Trimming took 3 bases from V and 0 from J, leaving 13 bases between them. Written as DNA, the CDR3 is TGTGCCAGCAGCTTCGGTTGGTCGTCAAGCACAGATACGCAGTATTTT. Protein product: CASSFGWSSSTDTQYF.

The chain has TRBV3-1 (or the pseudogene TRBV3-2) and TRBJ2-1; 9 positions agree with TRBD1. V lost 5 bases and J lost 9; bases outside the gene matches: 5. In germline, CDR1 is LGHDT, CDR2 YNNKEL (reference sequence). CDR3 size: 13 residues. The DNA for the CDR3 is TGTGCCAGCAGCACAACAGGGGGCACTGAGCAGTTCTTC. It codes for CASSTTGGTEQFF.

This rearrangement joins TRBV5-4 to TRBJ1-1; TRBD1 agrees at 7 bases. The CDR3 has 15 residues. J was trimmed by 1 base and V by 5 bases; bases with no gene match: 8. Per the germline V gene, CDR1 is SGHNT and CDR2 is YYREEE (reference sequence). CDR3 residues: CASSYPGGANTEAFF. CDR3 sequence (DNA): TGTGCCAGCAGTTACCCAGGGGGAGCGAACACTGAAGCTTTCTTT. Supplemented by reference TRBV5-4 and TRBJ1-1, the full variable domain reads ETGVTQSPTHLIKTRGQQVTLRCSSQSGHNTVSWYQQALGQGPQFIFQYYREEENGRGNFPPRFSGLQFPNYSSELNVNALELDDSALYLCASSYPGGANTEAFFGQGTRLTVV.

This chain uses TRBV7-3 with TRBJ1-1; the match to TRBD1 covers 9 bases. Germline loops: CDR1 SGHTA, CDR2 FQGTGA. V lost 3 bases and J lost 7; bases outside the gene matches: 3. CDR3 length equals 13 residues. CDR3 sequence: CASSFRTGVEAFF. CDR3 nucleotide sequence: TGTGCCAGCAGCTTCCGGACAGGGGTTGAAGCTTTCTTT.

This clone appeared once. The chain has TRBV5-4 and TRBJ2-5; TRBD2 aligns across 8 bases. The CDR3 extends over 16 amino acids. J was trimmed by 2 bases and V by 5 bases; bases with no gene match: 11. From germline, CDR1 is SGHNT and CDR2 YYREEE (reference sequence). CDR3 sequence (DNA): TGTGCCAGCAGGGCTCAACTAGCGGCATTTCAAGAGACCCAGTACTTC. It specifies CASRAQLAAFQETQYF.

The rearrangement links TRBV11-1 to TRBJ2-1, with TRBD2 matching 10 bases. Germline values: CDR1 SGHAT, CDR2 FQDESV (reference sequence). There are 16 residues in the CDR3. The J segment lost 4 bases and the V segment lost 5 bases, leaving 8 bases of the junction unmatched. CDR3 sequence reads: CASSITGTSVYNEQFF. In nucleotides, the CDR3 is TGTGCCAGCAGCATTACCGGGACTAGCGTTTACAATGAGCAGTTCTTC.

This clone showed up just once. The chain links TRBV6-6 to TRBJ2-7; D is undetermined. The V end lost 2 bases, the J end lost 0 bases, and 8 bases lay between the germline ends. Germline values: CDR1 MNHNY, CDR2 SVGAGI (reference sequence). The CDR3 sequence is 14 residues long. The CDR3 coding sequence is TGTGCCAGCAGTTACGGGCGATACTCCTACGAGCAGTACTTC. Protein sequence: CASSYGRYSYEQYF.